This TCR beta chain came from a study of cytomegalovirus exposure and HLA in healthy donors. Overall study findings and caveats: In a later analysis, an Asian-associated ancestry cluster reportedly showed fewer N-insertions than the 666-donor mean. TCR beta V segments were, for the most part, productive about 90% or about 30% of the time in an earlier analysis.

PCR was performed using 60 Vbeta and 13 Jbeta primers. Using immunoSEQ multiplex PCR, the repertoire was profiled, and TCRdb retains in-frame clones only, with some absent. Of about 69,000 clones listed, about 78% are singletons. V was pared by 4 bases and J by 5 bases, with 12 bases between. CDR1 and CDR2 (germline): MRHNA, SNTAGT. The CDR3 sequence is 14 residues long. Concerning this clone itself: Its antigen is currently unknown.

The sample was PBMCs. The J gene is TRBJ2-1, the V gene TRBV6-4; a weak D match, TRBD1 (5 bases). The TCR sequence derives from a man younger than 30 in good health and CMV-seronegative. In DNA form, the CDR3 reads TGTGCCAGCAGTGCAACAGGTGCCGACAATGAGCAGTTCTTC. Protein product: CASSATGADNEQFF.